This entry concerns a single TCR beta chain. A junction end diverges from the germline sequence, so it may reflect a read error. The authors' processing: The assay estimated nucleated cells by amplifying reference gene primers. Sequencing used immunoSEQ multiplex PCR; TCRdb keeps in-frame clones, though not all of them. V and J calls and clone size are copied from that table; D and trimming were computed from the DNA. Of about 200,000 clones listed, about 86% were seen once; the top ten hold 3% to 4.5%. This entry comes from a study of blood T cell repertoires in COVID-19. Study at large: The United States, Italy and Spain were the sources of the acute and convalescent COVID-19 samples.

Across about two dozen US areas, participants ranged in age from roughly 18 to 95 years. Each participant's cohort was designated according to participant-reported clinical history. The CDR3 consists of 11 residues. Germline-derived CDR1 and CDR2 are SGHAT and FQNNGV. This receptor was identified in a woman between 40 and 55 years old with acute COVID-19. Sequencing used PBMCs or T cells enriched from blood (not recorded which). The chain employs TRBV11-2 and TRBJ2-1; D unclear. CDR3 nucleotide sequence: TGTGCCAGCAGCTCCAACAATGAGCAGTTCTTC. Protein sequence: CASSSNNEQFF.